A selection of T cell receptor beta chains follows, all from one sample in a study of post-analysis software for immune sequencing data. TCRdb independently ran MiXCR on the PCR reads; one entry per CDR3 protein. The sample holds about 770,000 distinct CDR3 sequences, 40% to 55% seen once. Source material: blood. The source of these receptors is a girl between 10 and 17 years old with multiple sclerosis. CDR3s include the opening cysteine and the closing phenylalanine or tryptophan. D genes are given only for firm matches. The size of a clone is reported for some rows only, either as once, few or many, or as a class for expanded clones.

size	V	D	J	DNA	CDR3
few	TRBV6-2/TRBV6-3	NA	TRBJ2-3	TGTGCCAGCAGTTACTCCTGGGTAGAAGATACGCAGTATTTT	CASSYSWVEDTQYF
few	TRBV11-2	NA	TRBJ2-1	TGTGCCAGCAGCTTCGGCAGAAATTACAATGAGCAGTTCTTC	CASSFGRNYNEQFF
few	TRBV6-5	NA	TRBJ2-3	TGTGCCAGCAGTTACTCGGGCACAGATACGCAGTATTTT	CASSYSGTDTQYF
few	TRBV10-3	NA	TRBJ2-4	TGTGCCATCGCCGCCAGGGGCGGCGTGGAAAACATTCAGTACTTC	CAIAARGGVENIQYF
NA	TRBV9	NA	TRBJ1-4	TGTGCCAGCAGCGTTCACGGTGAAAAACTGTTTTTT	CASSVHGEKLFF
NA	TRBV9	NA	TRBJ2-2	TGTGCCAGCAGCGTAGAGGTAGGCCGGGGACCTAGCCCCAGGGCCGGGGAGCTGTTTTTT	CASSVEVGRGPSPRAGELFF
NA	TRBV12-3/TRBV12-4	NA	TRBJ1-2	TGTGCCAGCAGTTTCAAGGAGGCAGGAGGTGGCTACACCTTC	CASSFKEAGGGYTF
NA	TRBV11-2	NA	TRBJ2-2	TGTGCCAGCAGCTTAGGCTTGAGGGGCATGTACACCGGGGAGCTGTTTTTT	CASSLGLRGMYTGELFF
few	TRBV29-1	NA	TRBJ1-4	TGCAGCGGGGCAGTGGGAAGAGGAAATGAAAAACTGTTTTTT	CSGAVGRGNEKLFF
NA	TRBV6-2/TRBV6-3	NA	TRBJ2-7	TGTGCCAGCAGTTACTCGGGGGGCGCGGGTTCCTACGAGCAGTACTTC	CASSYSGGAGSYEQYF
few	TRBV19	NA	TRBJ2-7	TGTGCCAGTAGTATCGGATCCTACGAGCAGTACTTC	CASSIGSYEQYF
few	TRBV20-1	TRBD2	TRBJ2-7	TGCAGTGCTAGGGTCCTCGCGGGAGGCTACGAGCAGTACTTC	CSARVLAGGYEQYF
once	TRBV5-1	NA	TRBJ2-7	TGCGCCAGCAGCTTGTGGGGAAGCAGTGGGTTTGCCTACGAGCAGTACTTC	CASSLWGSSGFAYEQYF
NA	TRBV7-6	NA	TRBJ1-2	TGTGCCAGCAGCCCCCAACAGGGATTGGACTATGGCTACACCTTC	CASSPQQGLDYGYTF
once	TRBV2	TRBD2	TRBJ2-3	TGTGCCAGCAGTGTCATTCGGACTAGCGGGAGGGCCCGCGCAGATACGCAGTATTTT	CASSVIRTSGRARADTQYF
once	TRBV7-8	NA	TRBJ2-5	TGTGCCAGCAGCTTAGTCCGAGACAGGTACCAAGAGACCCAGTACTTC	CASSLVRDRYQETQYF
many	TRBV7-6	NA	TRBJ2-7	TGTGCCAGCAGCTCCTACTCCTACGAGCAGTACTTC	CASSSYSYEQYF
NA	TRBV6-6	NA	TRBJ2-7	TGTGCCAGCAGTTACTCGACCGATTACGAGCAGTACTTC	CASSYSTDYEQYF
few	TRBV10-3	NA	TRBJ2-7	TGTGCCATCAGTGAGTCGTTAGGGTACGAGCAGTACTTC	CAISESLGYEQYF
NA	TRBV29-1	NA	TRBJ1-1	TGCAGCGGTGAATTTGGGGGATGGGAAGCTTTCTTT	CSGEFGGWEAFF
once	TRBV9	TRBD2	TRBJ2-3	TGTGCCAGCAGCTTGGATAGCGGGACCCTTAGCACAGATACGCAGTATTTT	CASSLDSGTLSTDTQYF
few	TRBV11-3	NA	TRBJ1-2	TGTGCCAGCACCCAAGGGGCGGGCCGAGGGGGCTACACCTTC	CASTQGAGRGGYTF
NA	TRBV6-2/TRBV6-3	TRBD1	TRBJ2-7	TGTGCCAGCAGTTACCCGGGACAGGGAGCCCACGAGCAGTACTTC	CASSYPGQGAHEQYF
NA	TRBV28	NA	TRBJ2-5	TGTGCCAGCAGTATCCCCGCCCGGGGGGAGACCCAGTACTTC	CASSIPARGETQYF
NA	TRBV29-1	NA	TRBJ2-6	TGCAGCGTTGAGAACCGAAAAGATGGGGCCAACGTCCTGACTTTC	CSVENRKDGANVLTF
NA	TRBV4-2	TRBD2	TRBJ2-7	TGTGCCAGCAGCCCGGGACTAGCGGGAGGGCCGAGCTCCTACGAGCAGTACTTC	CASSPGLAGGPSSYEQYF
few	TRBV29-1	TRBD1	TRBJ2-3	TGCAGCGTCGGACAGGGGCCAAGCACAGATACGCAGTATTTT	CSVGQGPSTDTQYF
few	TRBV11-2	NA	TRBJ2-7	TGTGCCAGCAGCTTTGAACTATCCTACGAGCAGTACTTC	CASSFELSYEQYF
many	TRBV12-3/TRBV12-4	NA	TRBJ1-2	TGTGCCAGCAGTTCCAGGGGAGGCTACACCTTC	CASSSRGGYTF
few	TRBV28	TRBD1	TRBJ2-5	TGTGCCAGCAGTCCCCTAGCCCAGGGGGCGAGGGAGACCCAGTACTTC	CASSPLAQGARETQYF
NA	TRBV6-2/TRBV6-3	TRBD2	TRBJ2-3	TGTGCCAGCGGACTCAGGGAGGGGTCAGATACGCAGTATTTT	CASGLREGSDTQYF
few	TRBV20-1	NA	TRBJ2-7	TGCAGTGCTACTCTAGCCCCCTACGAGCAGTACTTC	CSATLAPYEQYF
NA	TRBV4-3	NA	TRBJ1-4	TGCGCCAGCAGCCAAACGGCCTACAGGGAACGGGGAGAAAAACTGTTTTTT	CASSQTAYRERGEKLFF
NA	TRBV20-1	NA	TRBJ1-2	TGCAGTGTTCAGGAGAGGAGGATGGGTTATGGCTACACCTTC	CSVQERRMGYGYTF
NA	TRBV6-6	TRBD2	TRBJ2-7	TGTGCCAGCAGCCAGATCCAAGCGGGAGCCTACGAGCAGTACTTC	CASSQIQAGAYEQYF